The 11 T cell receptor beta chains listed next were all sequenced from one sample in a study of memory CD4+ T cells and cytomegalovirus serostatus. The method was immunoSEQ multiplex PCR; TCRdb's version includes in-frame clones alone and lacks a portion of them. The sample includes around 57,000 clones, 60% to 85% of them seen just once. The sort gate was single viable CD3+CD4+CD8-CD45RO+ cells for memory CD4+ T cells. Material: memory CD4+ T cells from blood. The origin of the receptors is an adult in good health and CMV-seronegative. Some clones in this sample may be carry-over from other donors' samples.

The rearrangement links TRBV2 to TRBJ2-2, with 8 nucleotides matching TRBD1. Germline V gives CDR1 SNHLY, CDR2 FYNNEI. The ends lost 5 bases at V and 7 bases at J; junction bases unmatched: 6. The CDR3 loop spans 14 amino acids. The CDR3 sequence is CASSLGQGYGELFF. The CDR3 bases are TGTGCCAGCAGTTTAGGACAGGGCTACGGGGAGCTGTTTTTT.

This clone was seen a single time. V and J are TRBV7-2 and TRBJ1-6, with D perhaps matching TRBD1 (6 bases). Trimming cost V 3 bases and J 6 bases, with 12 bases left between them. In germline, CDR1 is SGHTA, CDR2 FQGNSA. The CDR3 runs 15 residues. In DNA, the CDR3 is TGTGCCAGCAGCTTCCAACAGGGTTCTAATTCACCCCTCCACTTT. Protein product: CASSFQQGSNSPLHF. The variable domain in full, completed from reference TRBV7-2 and TRBJ1-6, reads GAGVSQSPSNKVTEKGKDVELRCDPISGHTALYWYRQSLGQGLEFLIYFQGNSAPDKSGLPSDRFSAERTGGSVSTLTIQRTQQEDSAVYLCASSFQQGSNSPLHFGNGTRLTVT.

The chain recombines TRBV30 with TRBJ1-5, with 8 bases matching TRBD1. The CDR3 runs 13 residues. The junction had 7 bases not matched to a gene; V was cut back by 5 bases and J by 7 bases. Germline V gene sequence: CDR1 GTSNPN, CDR2 SVGIG (reference sequence). The DNA of the CDR3 is TGTGCCTGGGACCCGGGACAGGAGCAGCCCCAGCATTTT. Translating it yields CAWDPGQEQPQHF.

The chain combines TRBV11-2 with TRBJ2-1, with TRBD2 identical over 10 bases. Germline values: CDR1 SGHAT, CDR2 FQNNGV. The CDR3 consists of 16 residues. J lost 6 bases, V lost 1 base, and 6 bases had no gene match. CDR3 protein: CASSLVATSGFNEQFF. For the CDR3, the DNA is TGTGCCAGCAGCTTAGTGGCGACTAGCGGGTTCAATGAGCAGTTCTTC. The whole variable domain, remainder taken from reference TRBV11-2 and TRBJ2-1, is EAGVAQSPRYKIIEKRQSVAFWCNPISGHATLYWYQQILGQGPKLLIQFQNNGVVDDSQLPKDRFSAERLKGVDSTLKIQPAKLEDSAVYLCASSLVATSGFNEQFFGPGTRLTVL.

This clone was detected once. The chain uses TRBV10-3 and TRBJ2-5, with 7 bases matching TRBD2. CDR3 size: 16 residues. Germline assignment: CDR1 ENHRY and CDR2 SYGVKD. V dropped 0 bases and J dropped 2; count of bases not matched to a gene: 6. The CDR3 DNA sequence: TGTGCCATCAGTGAGTCGTTGCAGGGACTACAAGAGACCCAGTACTTC. This sequence encodes CAISESLQGLQETQYF.

The rearrangement links TRBV18 to TRBJ2-3; TRBD1 matches 7 bases. V gave up 4 bases and J gave up 1 base; unmatched junction bases: 2. CDR1 is KGHSH, CDR2 LQKENI, per germline. CDR3 length equals 14 residues. The DNA of the CDR3 is TGTGCCAGCTCACGAGACAGGGGCACAGATACGCAGTATTTT. It is translated as CASSRDRGTDTQYF.

The chain recombines TRBV2 with TRBJ2-2, with D unclear. The CDR3 spans 15 residues. Germline CDR1 reads SNHLY; CDR2 reads FYNNEI. The V gene lost 6 bases and the J gene lost 1 base, with 12 bases spanning the gap. The CDR3 DNA reads as TGTGCCAGCAGCTACGTTCCCGGGAACACCGGGGAGCTGTTTTTT. This sequence encodes CASSYVPGNTGELFF.

V and J are TRBV28 and TRBJ1-2, with D uncertain. The V gene's germline CDR1 is MDHEN and CDR2 SYDVKM. Trimming took 3 bases from V and 3 from J, leaving 5 bases between them. The CDR3 is 12 amino acids. The CDR3 DNA reads TGTGCCAGCAGTTTCCCTTACTATGGCTACACCTTC. Its protein is CASSFPYYGYTF.

V and J are TRBV7-8 and TRBJ1-2; D is perhaps TRBD1 (6 bases). Trimming took 5 bases from V and 2 from J, leaving 12 bases between them. CDR3 length equals 14 residues. Germline V gene data show CDR1 as SGHVS and CDR2 as FQNEAQ. CDR3 amino acids: CASSQQGNNYGYTF. DNA of the CDR3: TGTGCCAGCAGCCAACAGGGAAACAACTATGGCTACACCTTC.

The J gene is TRBJ1-2, the V gene TRBV28; TRBD1 is a possible D gene (6 bases). Germline lookup yields CDR1 MDHEN and CDR2 SYDVKM. This CDR3 has 17 amino acids. V lost 4 bases to trimming and J lost 6 bases, with 24 bases between them. CDR3 sequence (DNA): TGTGCCAGCAGTTCCCTTCTGAACAGGGCTCAGAACGATGGCTACACCTTC. The encoded protein is CASSSLLNRAQNDGYTF.

In its sample, this clone was seen a few times. The J gene is TRBJ1-5, the V gene TRBV7-2, with D unresolved. The germline V and J ends were trimmed by 4 bases and 2 bases, with 6 bases remaining between them. Looked up from germline, CDR1 is SGHTA and CDR2 is FQGNSA. CDR3 length: 13 amino acids. Written as DNA, the CDR3 is TGTGCCAGCAGCTCTAGGGGCAATCAGCCCCAGCATTTT. Its protein product is CASSSRGNQPQHF.